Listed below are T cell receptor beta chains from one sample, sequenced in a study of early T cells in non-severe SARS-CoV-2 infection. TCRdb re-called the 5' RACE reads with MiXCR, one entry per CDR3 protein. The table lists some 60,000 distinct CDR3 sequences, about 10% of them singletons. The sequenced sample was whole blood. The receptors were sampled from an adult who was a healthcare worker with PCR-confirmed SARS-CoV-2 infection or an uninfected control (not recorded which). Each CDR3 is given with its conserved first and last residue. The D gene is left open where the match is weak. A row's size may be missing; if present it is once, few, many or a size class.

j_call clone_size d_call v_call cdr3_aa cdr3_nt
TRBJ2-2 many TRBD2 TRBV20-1 CSAQSWRESTGELFF TGCAGTGCCCAGAGTTGGCGGGAGAGTACCGGGGAGCTGTTTTTT
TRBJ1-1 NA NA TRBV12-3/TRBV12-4 CASTWGNTEAFF TGTGCCAGCACCTGGGGGAACACTGAAGCTTTCTTT
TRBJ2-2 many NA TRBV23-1 CASSQFTDHANTGELFF TGCGCCAGCAGTCAATTTACAGACCACGCGAACACCGGGGAGCTGTTTTTT
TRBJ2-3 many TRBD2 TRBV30 CAWSVGRLAGETDTQYF TGTGCCTGGAGTGTAGGGCGACTAGCGGGAGAGACAGATACGCAGTATTTT
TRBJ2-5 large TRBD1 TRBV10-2 CASTNEQGPWETQYF TGCGCCAGCACTAATGAACAGGGGCCATGGGAGACCCAGTACTTC
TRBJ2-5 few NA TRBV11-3 CASSLSVQETQYF TGTGCCAGCAGCTTAAGCGTTCAAGAGACCCAGTACTTC
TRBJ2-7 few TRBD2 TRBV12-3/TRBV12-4 CASGRREGLYYEQYF TGTGCCAGCGGGAGGCGGGAGGGCCTCTACTACGAGCAGTACTTC
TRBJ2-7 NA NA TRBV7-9 CVSSLGRYEQYF TGTGTCAGCAGCTTGGGTCGGTACGAGCAGTACTTC
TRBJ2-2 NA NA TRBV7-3 CASSLSSRNTGELFF TGTGCCAGCAGCTTAAGTTCGAGGAACACCGGGGAGCTGTTTTTT
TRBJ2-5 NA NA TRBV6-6 CASSQTFSPSQETQYF TGTGCCAGCAGTCAAACCTTTAGCCCGTCACAAGAGACCCAGTACTTC
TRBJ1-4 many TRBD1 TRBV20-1 CSASQGARATNEKLFF TGCAGTGCTAGCCAGGGGGCGAGGGCGACTAATGAAAAACTGTTTTTT
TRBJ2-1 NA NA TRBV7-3 CASSPGTVREQFF TGTGCCAGCAGCCCCGGGACCGTTAGGGAGCAGTTCTTC
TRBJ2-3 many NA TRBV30 CAWNDLGAGGTDTQYF TGTGCCTGGAATGATTTGGGGGCTGGTGGTACAGATACGCAGTATTTT
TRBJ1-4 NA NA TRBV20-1 CSARPEDNEKLFF TGCAGTGCTAGGCCGGAAGATAATGAAAAACTGTTTTTT
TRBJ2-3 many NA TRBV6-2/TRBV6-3 CASIPEAPIRLFDTQYF TGTGCCAGCATTCCAGAAGCCCCTATAAGACTCTTTGATACGCAGTATTTT
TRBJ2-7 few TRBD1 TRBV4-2 CASSQDRGQPYEQYF TGTGCCAGCAGCCAAGACAGGGGGCAACCCTACGAGCAGTACTTC
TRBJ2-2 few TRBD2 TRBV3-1 CASSQGRLAGGIGTGELFF TGTGCCAGCAGCCAAGGTCGTCTAGCGGGAGGTATAGGCACCGGGGAGCTGTTTTTT